Below, 4 T cell receptor beta chains from the same sample are listed, as sequenced in a study of T cell responses to AZD1222 COVID-19 vaccine (dated by TCRdb to 2020 to 2022). The time point label, read with the paper, signifies: about 28 days (+/-7) after the second vaccine dose. Libraries were constructed by the immunoSEQ multiplex PCR assay. The immuneACCESS repertoire file appears here via TCRdb, limited to in-frame rearrangements. These files lack a portion of the clones; in checked studies, under half of the deficit traces to unresolved V genes, and the cause of the others is not known. This sample holds more than 95,000 clones; roughly 91% were observed only once. Of the sample, 6% to 8% falls within the top ten clones. Here the sequenced sample was peripheral blood, taken 28 days after the second AZD1222 dose. These receptors all come from an adult who received the AZD1222 COVID-19 vaccine.

DNA for the CDR3: TGTGCCAGCAGCTTTAGTTCGGGTGAGCAGTTCTTC. It is translated as CASSFSSGEQFF. V gene TRBV5-4 combines with J gene TRBJ2-1; D remains unclear. Looked up from germline, CDR1 is SGHNT and CDR2 is YYREEE (reference sequence). The V and J ends lost 2 bases and 9 bases respectively, with 9 bases between them. The CDR3 has 12 amino acids.

The gene calls are TRBV10-3 and TRBJ2-3; 7 positions match TRBD1. The CDR3 totals 15 residues. CDR1 ENHRY and CDR2 SYGVKD come from the germline V gene. Trimming took 2 bases from V and 0 from J; bases not matched to a gene: 2. The CDR3 is CAISEPGQSTDTQYF. In nucleotides, the CDR3 is TGTGCCATCAGTGAGCCGGGACAGAGCACAGATACGCAGTATTTT.

The chain recombines TRBV19 with TRBJ1-2; D gene unclear. V lost 0 bases to trimming and J lost 2 bases, with 7 bases between them. The CDR3 loop spans 14 amino acids. Germline values: CDR1 LNHDA, CDR2 SQIVND (reference sequence). The CDR3 DNA follows: TGTGCCAGTAGTATAGATGGGGAGAACTATGGCTACACCTTC. Protein sequence: CASSIDGENYGYTF.

The rearrangement links TRBV9 to TRBJ2-3; 10 bases map to TRBD2. The CDR3 extends over 16 amino acids. Germline values: CDR1 SGDLS, CDR2 YYNGEE. With 3 bases clipped from V and 4 bases from J, the junction kept 8 bases outside the gene matches. CDR3 amino acids: CASSAEGTSAADTQYF. The CDR3 DNA is TGTGCCAGCAGCGCCGAGGGGACTAGCGCTGCAGATACGCAGTATTTT.